This TCR beta chain derives from a study of PD-1 blockade in classical Hodgkin lymphoma. Study-level findings and limits: By C4D1 there was a significant rise in CD4+ TCR diversity but not in CD8+ TCR diversity. Newly diagnosed patients had baseline TCR diversity that was reportedly lower than that of healthy donors. Patients who responded completely had about the same baseline diversity as newly diagnosed patients.

Remarks on this clone: Antigen: not known.

The length of the CDR3 is 15 residues. V lost 7 bases and J lost 2; bases outside the gene matches: 5. Germline values: CDR1 SNHLY, CDR2 FYNNEI. The assay was immunoSEQ multiplex PCR, and TCRdb's table has in-frame clones only and misses some. The sample yields around 6,100 clones, roughly half seen once. There was relapse after autologous stem cell transplantation in every patient, and there was variation in brentuximab vedotin exposure. After PBMCs were thawed, their CD8+ T cells were isolated by magnetic negative selection. The chain uses TRBV2 and TRBJ2-1; 10 nucleotides match TRBD2. The material was CD8+ T cells from blood, obtained at baseline. The clonotype comes from a human donor with classical Hodgkin lymphoma. The CDR3 sequence is CASTPLAGAYNEQFF. For the CDR3, the DNA is TGTGCCAGCACCCCTCTAGCGGGGGCCTACAATGAGCAGTTCTTC. Full variable domain (missing parts from reference TRBV2 and TRBJ2-1): EPEVTQTPSHQVTQMGQEVILRCVPISNHLYFYWYRQILGQKVEFLVSFYNNEISEKSEIFDDQFSVERPDGSNFTLKIRSTKLEDSAMYFCASTPLAGAYNEQFFGPGTRLTVL.